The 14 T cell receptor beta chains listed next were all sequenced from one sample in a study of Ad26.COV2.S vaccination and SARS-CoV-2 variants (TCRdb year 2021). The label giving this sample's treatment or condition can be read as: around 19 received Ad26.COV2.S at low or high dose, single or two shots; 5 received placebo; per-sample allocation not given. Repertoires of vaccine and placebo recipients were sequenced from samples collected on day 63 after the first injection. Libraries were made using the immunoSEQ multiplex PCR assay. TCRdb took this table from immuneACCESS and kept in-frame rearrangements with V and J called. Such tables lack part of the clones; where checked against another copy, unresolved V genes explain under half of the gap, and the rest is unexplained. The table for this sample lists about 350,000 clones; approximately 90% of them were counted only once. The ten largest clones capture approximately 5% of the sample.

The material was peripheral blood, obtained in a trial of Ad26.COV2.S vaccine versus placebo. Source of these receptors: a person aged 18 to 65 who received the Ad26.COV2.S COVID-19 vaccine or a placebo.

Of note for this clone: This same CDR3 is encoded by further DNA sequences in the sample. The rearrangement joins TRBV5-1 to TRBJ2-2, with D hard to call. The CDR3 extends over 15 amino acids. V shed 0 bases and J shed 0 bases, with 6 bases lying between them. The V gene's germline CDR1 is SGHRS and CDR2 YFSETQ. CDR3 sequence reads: CASSLERANTGELFF. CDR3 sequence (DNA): TGCGCCAGCAGCTTGGAACGGGCGAACACCGGGGAGCTGTTTTTT. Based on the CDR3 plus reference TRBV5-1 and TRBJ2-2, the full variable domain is KAGVTQTPRYLIKTRGQQVTLSCSPISGHRSVSWYQQTPGQGLQFLFEYFSETQRNKGNFPGRFSGRQFSNSRSEMNVSTLELGDSALYLCASSLERANTGELFFGEGSRLTVL.

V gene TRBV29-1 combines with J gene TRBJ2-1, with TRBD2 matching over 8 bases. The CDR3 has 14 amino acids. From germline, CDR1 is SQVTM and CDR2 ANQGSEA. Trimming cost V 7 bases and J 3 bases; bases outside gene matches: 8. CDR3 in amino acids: CSAKSGGGYNEQFF. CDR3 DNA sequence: TGCAGCGCGAAGAGCGGGGGAGGCTACAATGAGCAGTTCTTC.

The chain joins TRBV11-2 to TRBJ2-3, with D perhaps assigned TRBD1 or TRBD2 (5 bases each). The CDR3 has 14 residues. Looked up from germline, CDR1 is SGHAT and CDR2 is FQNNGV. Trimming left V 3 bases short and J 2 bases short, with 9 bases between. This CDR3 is CASSLGLATDTQYF. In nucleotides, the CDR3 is TGTGCCAGCAGCTTGGGGCTAGCCACAGATACGCAGTATTTT.

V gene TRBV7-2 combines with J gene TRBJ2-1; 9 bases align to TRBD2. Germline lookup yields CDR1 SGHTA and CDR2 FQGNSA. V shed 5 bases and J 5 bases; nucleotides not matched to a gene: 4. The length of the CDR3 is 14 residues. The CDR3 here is CASSPRTSDNEQFF. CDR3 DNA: TGTGCCAGCAGCCCGAGGACTAGCGACAATGAGCAGTTCTTC.

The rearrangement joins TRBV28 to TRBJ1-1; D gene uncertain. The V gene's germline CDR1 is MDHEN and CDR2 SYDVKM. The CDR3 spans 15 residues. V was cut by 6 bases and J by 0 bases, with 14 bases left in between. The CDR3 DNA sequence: TGTGCCAGCAGAACCCTTCGGACGGTGAACACTGAAGCTTTCTTT. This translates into CASRTLRTVNTEAFF.

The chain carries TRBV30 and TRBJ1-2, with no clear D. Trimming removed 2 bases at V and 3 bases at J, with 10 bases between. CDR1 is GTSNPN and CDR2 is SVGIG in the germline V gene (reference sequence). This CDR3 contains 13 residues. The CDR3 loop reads CAWSLEVYYGYTF. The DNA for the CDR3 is TGTGCCTGGAGTCTGGAGGTCTACTATGGCTACACCTTC.

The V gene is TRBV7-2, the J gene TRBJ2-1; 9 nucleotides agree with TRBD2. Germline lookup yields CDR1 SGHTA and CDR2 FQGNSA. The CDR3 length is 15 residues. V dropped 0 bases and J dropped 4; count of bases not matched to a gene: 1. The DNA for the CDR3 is TGTGCCAGCAGCTTAGCTAGCGGGGGTTACAATGAGCAGTTCTTC. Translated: CASSLASGGYNEQFF.

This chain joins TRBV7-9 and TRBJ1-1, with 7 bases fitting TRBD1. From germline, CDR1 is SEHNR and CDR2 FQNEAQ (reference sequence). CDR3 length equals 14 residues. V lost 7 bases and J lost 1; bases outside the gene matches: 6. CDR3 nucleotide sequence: TGTGCCAGCAACCCCGGGACAGAGAACACTGAAGCTTTCTTT. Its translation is CASNPGTENTEAFF.

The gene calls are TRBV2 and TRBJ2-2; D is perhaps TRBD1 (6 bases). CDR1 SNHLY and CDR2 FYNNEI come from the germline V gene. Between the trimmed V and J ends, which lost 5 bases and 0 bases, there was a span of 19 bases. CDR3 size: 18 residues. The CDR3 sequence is CASSLRQGPHTNTGELFF. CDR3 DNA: TGTGCCAGCAGTTTGAGGCAGGGGCCACACACGAACACCGGGGAGCTGTTTTTT. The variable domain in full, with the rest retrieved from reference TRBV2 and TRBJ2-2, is EPEVTQTPSHQVTQMGQEVILRCVPISNHLYFYWYRQILGQKVEFLVSFYNNEISEKSEIFDDQFSVERPDGSNFTLKIRSTKLEDSAMYFCASSLRQGPHTNTGELFFGEGSRLTVL.

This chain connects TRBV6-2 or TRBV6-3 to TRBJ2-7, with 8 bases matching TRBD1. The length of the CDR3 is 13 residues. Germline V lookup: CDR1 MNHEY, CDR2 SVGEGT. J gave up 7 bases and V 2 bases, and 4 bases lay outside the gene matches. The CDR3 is CASSYGTGGEQYF. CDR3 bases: TGTGCCAGCAGTTACGGCACAGGGGGTGAGCAGTACTTC.

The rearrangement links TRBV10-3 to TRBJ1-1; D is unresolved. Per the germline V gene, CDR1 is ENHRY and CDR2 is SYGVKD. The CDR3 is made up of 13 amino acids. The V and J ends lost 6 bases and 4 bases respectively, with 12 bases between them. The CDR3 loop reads CAIRAGGVTEAFF. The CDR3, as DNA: TGTGCCATCAGGGCTGGAGGAGTCACTGAAGCTTTCTTT.

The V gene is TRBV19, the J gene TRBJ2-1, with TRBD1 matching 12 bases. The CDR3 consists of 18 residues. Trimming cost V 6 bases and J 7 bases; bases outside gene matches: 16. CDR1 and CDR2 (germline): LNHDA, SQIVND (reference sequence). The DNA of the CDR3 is TGTGCCAGTAGCCGCTCCGAGGGGACAGGGGGCATACGTAATGAGCAGTTCTTC. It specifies CASSRSEGTGGIRNEQFF.

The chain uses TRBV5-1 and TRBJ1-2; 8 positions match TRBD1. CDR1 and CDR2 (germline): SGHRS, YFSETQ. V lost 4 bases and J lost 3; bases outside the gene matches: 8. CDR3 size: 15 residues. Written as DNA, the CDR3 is TGCGCCAGCAGCCAACGGACAGGGTGGGACTATGGCTACACCTTC. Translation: CASSQRTGWDYGYTF.

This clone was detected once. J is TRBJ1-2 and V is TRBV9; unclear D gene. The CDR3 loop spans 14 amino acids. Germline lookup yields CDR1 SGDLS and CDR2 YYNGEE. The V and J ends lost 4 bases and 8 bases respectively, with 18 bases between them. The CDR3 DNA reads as TGTGCCAGCAGCCCATCTGAAGGGCCTAGCGGCTACACCTTC. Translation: CASSPSEGPSGYTF.